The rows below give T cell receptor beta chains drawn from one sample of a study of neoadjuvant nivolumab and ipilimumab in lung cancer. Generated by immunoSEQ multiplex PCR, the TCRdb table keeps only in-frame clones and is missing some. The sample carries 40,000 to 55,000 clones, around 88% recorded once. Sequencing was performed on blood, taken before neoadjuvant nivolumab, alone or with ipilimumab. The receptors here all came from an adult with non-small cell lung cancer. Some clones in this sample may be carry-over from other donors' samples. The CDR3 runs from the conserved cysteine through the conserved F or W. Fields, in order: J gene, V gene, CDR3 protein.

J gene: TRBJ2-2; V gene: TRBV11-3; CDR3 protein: CASSSRGVNTGELFF
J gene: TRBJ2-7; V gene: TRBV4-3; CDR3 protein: CASSQQGGQGGEQYF
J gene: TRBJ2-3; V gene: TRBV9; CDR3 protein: CASSVAASGPTDTQYF
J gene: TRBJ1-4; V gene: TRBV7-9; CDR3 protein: CASSLPGTLSKLFF
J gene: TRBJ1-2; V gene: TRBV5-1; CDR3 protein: CASRGGQQATF
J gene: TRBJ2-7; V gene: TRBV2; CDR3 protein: CASSLSGGTGYEQYF
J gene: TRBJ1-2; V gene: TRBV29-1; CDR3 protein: CSVDVDRENYGYTF
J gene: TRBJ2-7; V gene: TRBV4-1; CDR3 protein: CASSQDREFYFYEQYF
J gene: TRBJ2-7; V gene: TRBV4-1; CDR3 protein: CASSQESGRGLYEQYF
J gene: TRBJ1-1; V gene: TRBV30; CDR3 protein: CAWRATGSEAFF
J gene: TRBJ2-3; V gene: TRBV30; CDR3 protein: CAWSVWLGADTQYF
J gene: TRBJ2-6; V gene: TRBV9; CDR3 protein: CASSAQGSGANVLTF
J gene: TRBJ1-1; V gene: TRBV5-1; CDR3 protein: CASSLLGGINTEAFF
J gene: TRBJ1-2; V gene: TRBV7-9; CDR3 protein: CASSPSFRGALGWYGYTF
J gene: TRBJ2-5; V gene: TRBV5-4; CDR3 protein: CASSLGGAGGIGETQYF
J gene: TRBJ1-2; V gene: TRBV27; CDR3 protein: CASRTGRYYGYTF
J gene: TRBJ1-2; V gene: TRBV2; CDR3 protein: CASSERGNYGYTF
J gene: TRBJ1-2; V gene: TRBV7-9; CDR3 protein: CASSSEQGGPYYGYTF
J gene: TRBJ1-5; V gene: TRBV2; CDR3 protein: CASSELAGGIGQPQHF
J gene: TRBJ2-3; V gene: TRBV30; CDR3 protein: CAWSPPLVQNRQYF
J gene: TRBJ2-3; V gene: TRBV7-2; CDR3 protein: CTSGSRTDTQYF
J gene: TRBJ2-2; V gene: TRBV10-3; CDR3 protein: CAISLGQQNTGELFF
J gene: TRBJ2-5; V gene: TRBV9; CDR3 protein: CASSVGAGVGRETQYF
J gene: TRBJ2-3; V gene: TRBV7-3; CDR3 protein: CASSLTPRDTQYF
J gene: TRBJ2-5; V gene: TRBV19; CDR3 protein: CASIRTGAAQETQYF
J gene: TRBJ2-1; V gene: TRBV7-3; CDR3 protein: CASSSAGLAYGNEQFF